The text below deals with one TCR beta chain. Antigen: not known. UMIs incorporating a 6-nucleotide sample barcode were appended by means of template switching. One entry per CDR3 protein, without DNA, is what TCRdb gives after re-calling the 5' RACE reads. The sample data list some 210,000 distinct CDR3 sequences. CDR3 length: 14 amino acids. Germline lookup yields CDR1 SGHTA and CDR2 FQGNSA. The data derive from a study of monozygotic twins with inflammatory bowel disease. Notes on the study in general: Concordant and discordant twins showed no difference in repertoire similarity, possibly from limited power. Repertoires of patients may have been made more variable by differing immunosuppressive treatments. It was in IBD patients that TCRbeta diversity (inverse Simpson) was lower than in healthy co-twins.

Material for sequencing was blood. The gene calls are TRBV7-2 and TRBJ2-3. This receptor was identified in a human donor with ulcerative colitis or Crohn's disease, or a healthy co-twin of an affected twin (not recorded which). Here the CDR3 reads CASSYTTDTDTQYF.